Sequencing of this T cell receptor (beta chain) was carried out in a study of T cell repertoires in cytomegalovirus infection. Study-level information: Based on public TCR beta signatures, there were indications of CMV infection and of a matching HLA type. General study points: The ex vivo response was dominated by HLA-C-restricted CMV-specific TCR beta clonotypes. Cumulated frequencies of public TCR beta families served to identify carriers of CMV plus the relevant HLA.

Germline lookup yields CDR1 SGHRS and CDR2 YFSETQ. V shed 1 base and J 0 bases; nucleotides not matched to a gene: 9. The CDR3 length is 17 residues. Note on this clonotype: Its target is unknown.

In TCRdb, the reads were re-called with MiXCR into one record per CDR3 protein. The data hold hundreds of thousands of distinct CDR3 sequences, with about 42% observed a single time. This TCR came from a human donor in good health (CMV status not recorded). Some clones in this sample may be carry-over from other donors' samples. Sequencing used cultured PBMCs, obtained from culture after CMV antigen stimulation. The chain has TRBV5-1 and TRBJ1-1, with 7 positions matching TRBD1. The CDR3: CASSLRQGEVMNTEAFF. The CDR3 coding sequence is TGCGCCAGCAGCTTGAGACAGGGAGAAGTCATGAACACTGAAGCTTTCTTT.